The 13 T cell receptor beta chains below all came from one sample that was sequenced in a study of blood T cell repertoires in COVID-19. The method was immunoSEQ multiplex PCR; TCRdb's version includes in-frame clones alone and lacks a portion of them. Among under 450,000 clones listed, approximately 90% were seen once. The sample taken for sequencing was PBMCs or T cells enriched from blood (not recorded which). The receptor set was obtained from a woman aged 40 to 50 who had been exposed to COVID-19.

V gene TRBV19 combines with J gene TRBJ2-1, with TRBD2 matching over 8 bases. CDR1 is LNHDA and CDR2 is SQIVND in the germline V gene (reference sequence). The CDR3 extends over 14 amino acids. J was trimmed by 6 bases and V by 7 bases; bases with no gene match: 8. CDR3 amino acids: CASKNSGKGNEQFF. As DNA, the CDR3 is TGTGCCAGTAAAAATAGCGGGAAGGGCAATGAGCAGTTCTTC.

This chain links TRBV7-2 with TRBJ2-5, with TRBD1 matching 8 bases. The CDR3 consists of 14 residues. J lost 5 bases, V lost 3 bases, and 5 bases had no gene match. Germline values: CDR1 SGHTA, CDR2 FQGNSA. The CDR3: CASSFRGPGETQYF. The CDR3 coding sequence is TGTGCCAGCAGCTTCAGGGGGCCGGGGGAGACCCAGTACTTC.

The rearrangement joins TRBV9 to TRBJ1-4; D gene unclear. CDR1 is SGDLS and CDR2 is YYNGEE in the germline V gene. V lost 6 bases, J lost 5 bases, and 11 bases lay in between. CDR3 length: 13 residues. CDR3 DNA sequence: TGTGCCAGCAATTCCGGGGAGAATGAAAAACTGTTTTTT. Amino acids: CASNSGENEKLFF.

The J gene is TRBJ1-2, the V gene TRBV11-2; the D gene is possibly TRBD1 (5 bases). The CDR3 has 14 amino acids. Germline lookup yields CDR1 SGHAT and CDR2 FQNNGV. V was shortened by 2 bases and J by 5 bases, with 12 bases between the two germline ends. CDR3: CASSLRQTDYGYTF. CDR3 bases: TGTGCCAGCAGCTTACGGCAGACAGATTATGGCTACACCTTC.

The chain links TRBV9 to TRBJ2-1, with TRBD2 matching 10 bases. CDR3 length equals 15 residues. The J segment lost 3 bases and the V segment lost 4 bases, leaving 4 bases of the junction unmatched. CDR1 is SGDLS, CDR2 YYNGEE, per germline. The CDR3 DNA sequence: TGTGCCAGCAGCTTAGCGGGGGGTGACTACAATGAGCAGTTCTTC. Protein sequence: CASSLAGGDYNEQFF.

The chain uses TRBV9 and TRBJ2-7; D may be TRBD2 (5 bases). The V gene lost 4 bases and the J gene lost 7 bases, with 12 bases spanning the gap. This CDR3 contains 12 residues. Germline loops: CDR1 SGDLS, CDR2 YYNGEE. CDR3 nucleotide sequence: TGTGCCAGCAGCAGGGAGACGCGGGAGCAGTACTTC. It translates to CASSRETREQYF.

The CDR3 sequence: CAWSVGVSGNTIYF. The CDR3 DNA is TGTGCCTGGAGTGTAGGAGTCTCTGGAAACACCATATATTTT. The genes are TRBV30 and TRBJ1-3; no clear D gene. In germline, CDR1 is GTSNPN, CDR2 SVGIG (reference sequence). The V end was cut by 0 bases, the J end by 0 bases, with 6 bases between. The CDR3 spans 14 residues.

This clone showed up just once. The chain combines TRBV9 with TRBJ2-7; 9 nucleotides line up with TRBD1. J gave up 5 bases and V 7 bases, and 13 bases lay outside the gene matches. This CDR3 is built from 15 residues. CDR1 and CDR2 (germline): SGDLS, YYNGEE. CDR3 coding DNA: TGTGCCAGCGCTTCTACCGGGACAGGGCTCGACGAGCAGTACTTC. Protein: CASASTGTGLDEQYF.

The V and J genes are TRBV3-1 (or the pseudogene TRBV3-2) and TRBJ2-1; TRBD2 matches 10 bases. Germline lookup yields CDR1 LGHDT and CDR2 YNNKEL (reference sequence). V was pared by 6 bases and J by 6 bases, with 8 bases of the junction left unmatched. This CDR3 has 15 residues. Here the CDR3 reads CASSFGLADPNEQFF. CDR3 nucleotide sequence: TGTGCCAGCAGTTTTGGACTAGCGGACCCCAATGAGCAGTTCTTC.

Comment on this clone: Other nucleotide sequences in the sample specify the same CDR3. The chain uses TRBV6-5 and TRBJ1-1; D perhaps matches TRBD1 (5 bases). This CDR3 has 12 residues. Germline CDR1 reads MNHEY; CDR2 reads SVGAGI. Trimming pared 3 bases from V and 6 bases from J, leaving 8 bases between. The CDR3 reads CASSYGGAEAFF. The CDR3 region has the DNA TGTGCCAGCAGTTATGGGGGGGCTGAAGCTTTCTTT.

This chain uses TRBV3-1 (or the pseudogene TRBV3-2) with TRBJ2-1; 9 nucleotides agree with TRBD1. V dropped 0 bases and J dropped 6; count of bases not matched to a gene: 6. CDR1 and CDR2 from the germline V gene are LGHDT and YNNKEL (reference sequence). The CDR3 sequence is 16 residues long. Written as DNA, the CDR3 is TGTGCCAGCAGCCAAGATTCGGACAGGGGAACCAATGAGCAGTTCTTC. Translating gives CASSQDSDRGTNEQFF.

The chain couples TRBV6-5 to TRBJ1-6, with D unclear. This CDR3 region has 15 residues. The V gene's germline CDR1 is MNHEY and CDR2 SVGAGI. V lost 5 bases and J 7 bases, leaving 15 bases between the germline ends. The CDR3, as DNA: TGTGCCAGCAGTAATGGAGGCCAGGCGAATTCACCCCTCCACTTT. It yields the protein CASSNGGQANSPLHF.

The V call is TRBV5-8, the J call TRBJ1-1, with D unclear. Germline V gene data show CDR1 as SGHTS and CDR2 as YDEGEE. The CDR3 contains 15 residues. With 1 base removed from V and 1 base from J, the gap between germline ends came to 11 bases. CDR3 sequence: CASSLYTAANTEAFF. DNA of the CDR3: TGTGCCAGCAGCTTGTATACAGCGGCGAACACTGAAGCTTTCTTT.